This T cell receptor beta chain was observed in a study of blood T cell repertoires in COVID-19. From germline, CDR1 is SGHVS and CDR2 FNYEAQ. V was trimmed by 5 bases and J by 0 bases, leaving 10 bases between them. The CDR3 totals 14 residues. The method was immunoSEQ multiplex PCR; TCRdb's version includes in-frame clones alone and lacks a portion of them. The sample holds 90,000 to 120,000 clones, about 89% seen once. This chain links TRBV7-6 with TRBJ1-2; D is unresolved. Material for sequencing was peripheral blood. The clonotype originates from a man in his forties with active or convalescent COVID-19. The CDR3 coding sequence is TGTGCCAGCAGCCCCCGGGGAGCTAACTATGGCTACACCTTC. Translated, it gives CASSPRGANYGYTF.